This TCR beta chain was identified during a study of cytomegalovirus exposure and HLA in healthy donors. The PCR was carried out with 60 Vbeta primers and 13 Jbeta primers. Generated by immunoSEQ multiplex PCR, the TCRdb table keeps only in-frame clones and is missing some. The sample carries more than 80,000 clones, approximately 72% recorded once. Specimen: PBMCs. This TCR was recovered from a woman in her 70s in good health and CMV-seropositive.

The CDR3 DNA is TGTGCCAGCAGTGCCCCGGGGGCAACTAATGAAAAACTGTTTTTT. Encoded protein: CASSAPGATNEKLFF. The rearrangement uses TRBV28 and TRBJ1-4, with D tentatively TRBD1 (5 bases). The ends were cut back, 5 bases at V and 0 bases at J, with 10 bases in the middle. CDR1 is MDHEN and CDR2 is SYDVKM in the germline V gene. The CDR3 covers 15 residues.